This TCR beta chain was captured in a study of regulatory T cells in long-lasting Graves disease. Study results and caveats: It was in persistent disease that TRBV28, TRBJ1-2 and TRBJ2-5 were favored. Persistent Graves' cases showed lower TCR diversity than newly diagnosed cases.

Building the TCR beta libraries relied on iRepertoire HTBI primers, and CDR3 regions underwent Arm-PCR. A single record per CDR3 protein comes from TCRdb applying MiXCR to the multiplex PCR reads. There are about 540,000 distinct CDR3 sequences in the sample; approximately 15% occur only once, and under 10% lies in the top ten. The CDR3 has 14 amino acids. As for time point: newly diagnosed GD, antithyroid drugs for less than 3 months. Construction of the TCR library relied on RNA isolated from PBMCs. Comments on this clonotype: What it binds is not known. This may be a read error: a much more frequent sequence differs by one nucleotide.

These same data were also listed under a study on T cells in Graves' hyperthyroidism and ophthalmopathy.

The chain recombines TRBV12-3 or TRBV12-4 with TRBJ1-1; weak D call: TRBD1 (6 bases). Here the sequenced sample was peripheral blood mononuclear cells (PBMCs), taken at new diagnosis, from a patient treated with antithyroid drugs. The TCR originated in a man younger than 45 with Graves disease. CDR3 region: CATSPGQFNTEAFF. CDR3 sequence (DNA): TGTGCCACCAGTCCAGGACAGTTTAACACTGAAGCTTTCTTT.